This T cell receptor (beta chain) was found in a study of T cells in Graves' hyperthyroidism and ophthalmopathy. What was amplified from RNA transcripts were TCR beta CDR3 regions. HTBI primers were the set used in a first-round RT-PCR of the TCR CDR3. TCRdb used MiXCR to reprocess the multiplex PCR reads, holding one entry per CDR3 protein. The sample has under 350,000 distinct CDR3 sequences; roughly 13% are singletons. Comment on this clonotype: This clone may be a read error of a much larger clone one base away.

This CDR3 is 14 amino acids long. The germline CDR1 and CDR2 sequences are DFQATT and SNEGSKA (reference sequence). Source material: blood. J is TRBJ1-2 and V is TRBV20-1, with D unclear. The clonotype originates from a woman in her 40s with Graves' ophthalmopathy. The CDR3, as DNA: TGCAGTGCTAGAGATCCGGTAGTGGACTATGGCTACCCCTTC. Translated: CSARDPVVDYGYPF.